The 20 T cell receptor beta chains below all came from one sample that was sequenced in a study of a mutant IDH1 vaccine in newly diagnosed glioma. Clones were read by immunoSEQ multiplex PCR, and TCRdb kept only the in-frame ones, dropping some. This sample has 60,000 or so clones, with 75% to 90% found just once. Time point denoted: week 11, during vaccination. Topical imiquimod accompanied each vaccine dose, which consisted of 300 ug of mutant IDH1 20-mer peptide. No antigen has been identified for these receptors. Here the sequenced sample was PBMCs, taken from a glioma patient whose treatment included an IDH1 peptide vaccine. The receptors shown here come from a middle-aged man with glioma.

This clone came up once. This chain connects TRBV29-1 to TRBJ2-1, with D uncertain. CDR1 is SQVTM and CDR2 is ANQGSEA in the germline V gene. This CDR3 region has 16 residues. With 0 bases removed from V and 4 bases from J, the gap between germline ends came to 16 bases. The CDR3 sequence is CSVEDFRAGIYNEQFF. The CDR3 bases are TGCAGCGTTGAAGATTTTAGGGCAGGAATTTACAATGAGCAGTTCTTC.

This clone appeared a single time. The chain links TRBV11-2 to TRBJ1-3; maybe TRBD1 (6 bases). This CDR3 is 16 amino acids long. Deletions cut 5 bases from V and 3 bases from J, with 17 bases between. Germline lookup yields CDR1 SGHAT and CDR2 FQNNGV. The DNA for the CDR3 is TGTGCCAGCAGCCTATCCGGGGGGCGCGGTGGAAACACCATATATTTT. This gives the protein CASSLSGGRGGNTIYF.

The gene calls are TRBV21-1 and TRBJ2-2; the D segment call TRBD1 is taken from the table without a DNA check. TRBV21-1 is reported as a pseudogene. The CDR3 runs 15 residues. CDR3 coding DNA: TGTGCCAGGGTTTACGGACAGGGATGGACCGGGGAGCTGTTTTTT. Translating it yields CARVYGQGWTGELFF.

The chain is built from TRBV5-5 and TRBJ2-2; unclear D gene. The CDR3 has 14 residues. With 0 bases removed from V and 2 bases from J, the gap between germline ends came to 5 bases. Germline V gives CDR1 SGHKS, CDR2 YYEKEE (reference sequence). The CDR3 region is CASSLEGNTGELFF. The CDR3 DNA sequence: TGTGCCAGCAGCTTGGAGGGAAACACCGGGGAGCTGTTTTTT.

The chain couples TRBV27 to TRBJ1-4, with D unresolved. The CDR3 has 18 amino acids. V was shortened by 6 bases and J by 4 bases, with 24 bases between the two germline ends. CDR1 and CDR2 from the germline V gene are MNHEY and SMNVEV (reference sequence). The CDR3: CASSPSLEQMIRNEKLFF. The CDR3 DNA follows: TGTGCCAGCAGCCCATCCCTGGAGCAGATGATACGTAATGAAAAACTGTTTTTT.

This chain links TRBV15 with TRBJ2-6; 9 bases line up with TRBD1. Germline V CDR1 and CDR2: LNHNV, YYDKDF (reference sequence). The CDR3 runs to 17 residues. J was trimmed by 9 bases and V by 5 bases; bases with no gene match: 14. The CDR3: CATSGLVPGQGVNVLTF. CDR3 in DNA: TGTGCCACCAGCGGATTAGTCCCGGGACAGGGCGTCAACGTCCTGACTTTC.

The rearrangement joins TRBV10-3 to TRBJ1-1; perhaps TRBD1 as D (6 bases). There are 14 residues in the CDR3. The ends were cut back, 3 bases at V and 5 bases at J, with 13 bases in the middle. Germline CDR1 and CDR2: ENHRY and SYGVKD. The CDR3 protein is CAISEGGRETEAFF. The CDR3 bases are TGTGCCATCAGTGAAGGGGGGCGAGAAACTGAAGCTTTCTTT.

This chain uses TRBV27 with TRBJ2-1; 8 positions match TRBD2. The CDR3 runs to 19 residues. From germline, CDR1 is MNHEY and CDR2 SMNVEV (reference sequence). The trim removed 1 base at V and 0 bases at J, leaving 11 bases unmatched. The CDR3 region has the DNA TGTGCCAGCAGTTTATTACGTAGCGGGGCGACGAGCTCCTACAATGAGCAGTTCTTC. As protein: CASSLLRSGATSSYNEQFF.

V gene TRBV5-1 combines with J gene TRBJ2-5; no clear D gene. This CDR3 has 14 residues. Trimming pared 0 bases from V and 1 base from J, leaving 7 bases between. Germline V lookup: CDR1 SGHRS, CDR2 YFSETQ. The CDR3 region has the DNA TGCGCCAGCAGCTTGGATGCCATCCAAGAGACCCAGTACTTC. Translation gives CASSLDAIQETQYF.

The DNA of the CDR3 is TGCGCCAGCAGCTCCGGGACAGGGAACAATCAGCCCCAGCATTTT. It translates to CASSSGTGNNQPQHF. The chain links TRBV5-1 to TRBJ1-5, with TRBD1 matching over 9 bases. The CDR3 totals 15 residues. Germline V CDR1 and CDR2: SGHRS, YFSETQ. V shed 3 bases, J shed 3 bases, and the junction held 4 bases outside the gene matches. Together with reference TRBV5-1 and TRBJ1-5, the CDR3 gives the full variable domain: KAGVTQTPRYLIKTRGQQVTLSCSPISGHRSVSWYQQTPGQGLQFLFEYFSETQRNKGNFPGRFSGRQFSNSRSEMNVSTLELGDSALYLCASSSGTGNNQPQHFGDGTRLSIL.

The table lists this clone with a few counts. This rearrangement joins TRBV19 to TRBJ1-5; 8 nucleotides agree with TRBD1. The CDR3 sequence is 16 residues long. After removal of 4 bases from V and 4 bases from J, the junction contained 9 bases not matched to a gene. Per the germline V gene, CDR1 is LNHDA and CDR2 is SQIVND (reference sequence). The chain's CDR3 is CASSKQGGAVNQPQHF. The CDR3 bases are TGTGCCAGTAGTAAACAGGGGGGAGCGGTGAATCAGCCCCAGCATTTT.

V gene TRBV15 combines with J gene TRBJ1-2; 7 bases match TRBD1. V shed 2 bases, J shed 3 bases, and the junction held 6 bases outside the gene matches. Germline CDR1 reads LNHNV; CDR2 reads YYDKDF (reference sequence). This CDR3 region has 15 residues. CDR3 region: CATSRSGTAYYGYTF. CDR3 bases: TGTGCCACCAGCAGATCCGGGACAGCCTACTATGGCTACACCTTC. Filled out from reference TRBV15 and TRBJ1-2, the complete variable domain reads DAMVIQNPRYQVTQFGKPVTLSCSQTLNHNVMYWYQQKSSQAPKLLFHYYDKDFNNEADTPDNFQSRRPNTSFCFLDIRSPGLGDTAMYLCATSRSGTAYYGYTFGSGTRLTVV.

The CDR3 DNA sequence: TGCGCCAGCGGGGGGACAGGGATCACCGGGGAGCTGTTTTTT. It is translated as CASGGTGITGELFF. The genes are TRBV10-1 and TRBJ2-2; 9 bases line up with TRBD1. Looked up from germline, CDR1 is WNHNN and CDR2 is SYGVQD (reference sequence). The junction had 5 bases not matched to a gene; V was cut back by 8 bases and J by 4 bases. The CDR3 length is 14 residues.

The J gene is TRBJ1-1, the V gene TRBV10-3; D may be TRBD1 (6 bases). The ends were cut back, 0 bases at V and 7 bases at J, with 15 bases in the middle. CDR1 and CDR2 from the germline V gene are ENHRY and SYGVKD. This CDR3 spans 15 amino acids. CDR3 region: CAISESGRGSFEAFF. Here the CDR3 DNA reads TGTGCCATCAGTGAGTCGGGGAGGGGGAGTTTTGAAGCTTTCTTT.

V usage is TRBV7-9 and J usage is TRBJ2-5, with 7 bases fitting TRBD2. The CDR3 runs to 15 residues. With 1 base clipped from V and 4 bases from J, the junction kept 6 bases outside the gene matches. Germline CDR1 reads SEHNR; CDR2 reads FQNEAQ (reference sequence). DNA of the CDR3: TGTGCCAGCAGCTTAGGGACCAGCGGGGCAGAGACCCAGTACTTC. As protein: CASSLGTSGAETQYF.

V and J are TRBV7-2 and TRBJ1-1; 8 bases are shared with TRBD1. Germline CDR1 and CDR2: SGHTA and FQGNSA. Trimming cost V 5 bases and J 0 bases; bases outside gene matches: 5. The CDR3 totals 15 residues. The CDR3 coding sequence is TGTGCCAGCAGCGCCCGGACAGGGCTGAACACTGAAGCTTTCTTT. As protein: CASSARTGLNTEAFF.

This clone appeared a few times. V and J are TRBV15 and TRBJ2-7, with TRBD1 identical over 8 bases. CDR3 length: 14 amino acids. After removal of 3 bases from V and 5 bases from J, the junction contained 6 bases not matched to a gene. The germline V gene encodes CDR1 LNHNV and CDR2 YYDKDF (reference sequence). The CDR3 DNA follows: TGTGCCACCAGCAGCGGACAGGGTGGCAACGAGCAGTACTTC. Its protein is CATSSGQGGNEQYF.

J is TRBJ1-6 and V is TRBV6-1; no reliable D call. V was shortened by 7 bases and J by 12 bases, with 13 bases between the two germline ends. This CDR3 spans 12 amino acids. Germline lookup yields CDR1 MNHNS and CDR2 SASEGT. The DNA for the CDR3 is TGTGCCAGCAAATTTAGGGTTGAACCCCTCCACTTT. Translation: CASKFRVEPLHF.

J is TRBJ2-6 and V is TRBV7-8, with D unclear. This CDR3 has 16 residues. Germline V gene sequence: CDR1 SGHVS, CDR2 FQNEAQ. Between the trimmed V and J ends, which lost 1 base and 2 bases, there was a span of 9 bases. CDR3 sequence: CASSLVGLTGANVLTF. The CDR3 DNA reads TGTGCCAGCAGCTTAGTCGGGCTGACTGGGGCCAACGTCCTGACTTTC.

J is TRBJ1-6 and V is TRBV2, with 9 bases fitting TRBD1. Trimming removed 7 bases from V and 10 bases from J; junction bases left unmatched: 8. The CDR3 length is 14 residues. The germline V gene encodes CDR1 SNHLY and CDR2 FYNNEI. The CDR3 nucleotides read TGTGCCAGCAATCCGGGACAGGGTTTCTCACCCCTCCACTTT. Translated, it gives CASNPGQGFSPLHF.